Listed below are T cell receptor beta chains from one sample, sequenced in a study of regulatory T cells in long-lasting Graves disease. A single record per CDR3 protein comes from TCRdb applying MiXCR to the multiplex PCR reads. The table records 400,000 to 500,000 distinct CDR3 sequences, 14% to 15% of them present only once. The sample also formed part of further work on T cells in Graves' hyperthyroidism and ophthalmopathy.

Material: peripheral blood mononuclear cells (PBMCs), obtained at new diagnosis, from a patient treated with antithyroid drugs. These receptors all stem from a woman aged 25 to 39 with Graves disease. Each CDR3 is given with its conserved first and last residue. A D gene is named only where the DNA matches it firmly. Clone size is stated in some rows and not others, as once, few, many or a class when expanded.

j_call d_call v_call clone_size cdr3_nt cdr3_aa
TRBJ2-1 . TRBV20-1 many TGCAGTGCTAGATCTCCCGGGACAAAAACAGATGAGCAGTTCTTC CSARSPGTKTDEQFF
TRBJ2-3 . TRBV6-1 many TGTGCCAGCTTCTCTAGCACAGATACGCAGTATTTT CASFSSTDTQYF
TRBJ2-1 . TRBV30 few TGTGCCTGGAGTGTACCCCTGGGGACCCGAGTCGATGAGCAGTTCTTC CAWSVPLGTRVDEQFF
TRBJ2-1 TRBD2 TRBV6-1 few TGTGCCAGCAGTGCCGGAGGGACTAGCGGGGCCTACAATGAGCAGTTCTTC CASSAGGTSGAYNEQFF
TRBJ2-6 . TRBV20-1 few TGCAGTGCCCGAGCGAGGGTGTCCCTCAGCTCTGGGGCCAACGTCCTGACTTTC CSARARVSLSSGANVLTF
TRBJ2-7 TRBD2 TRBV27 many TGTGCCAGCAGGCCAGCGGGAGGGCCTTACGAGCAGTACTTC CASRPAGGPYEQYF
TRBJ1-1 . TRBV11-2 . TGTGCCAGCAGACCCTCCCCCCCCGGACGGAACACTGAAGCTTTCTTT CASRPSPPGRNTEAFF
TRBJ2-7 . TRBV20-1 . TGCAGTGCTTACCCCCCGGGGGCTATCCAATCTTACGAGCAGTACTTC CSAYPPGAIQSYEQYF
TRBJ2-1 TRBD1 TRBV7-3 few TGTGCCAGCAGCAAAACCGGGACAGGGGGCTTGGATGAGCAGTTCTTC CASSKTGTGGLDEQFF
TRBJ2-7 . TRBV6-2/TRBV6-3 . TGTATCCACAGGGCCGCCTACGAGCAGTACTTC CIHRAAYEQYF
TRBJ2-7 . TRBV5-1 many TGCGCCAGCAGCTTGAGGGGAATTCCCTACGAGCAGTACTTC CASSLRGIPYEQYF
TRBJ2-2 . TRBV3-1 few TGTGCCAGCAGCCAAGTACAGGGCACCGGGGAGCTGTTTTTT CASSQVQGTGELFF
TRBJ2-1 . TRBV20-1 . TGCAGTGCTAGAGCTCCCTGGGCCCCTAGCGTCCCCCTTGCCGACAATGAGCAGTTCTTC CSARAPWAPSVPLADNEQFF
TRBJ1-5 . TRBV5-1 . TGCGCCAGCAGCCCTGGGAGGGGGGGTAATCAGCCCCAGCATTTT CASSPGRGGNQPQHF
TRBJ2-7 . TRBV28 . TGTGCCAGCTATAACCCAACTAGCCTGGGCTCCTACGAGCAGTACTTC CASYNPTSLGSYEQYF
TRBJ1-5 TRBD1 TRBV6-2/TRBV6-3 many TGTGCCAGCAGTTGGACAGGGAACCAGCCCCAGCATTTT CASSWTGNQPQHF
TRBJ2-5 . TRBV18 . TGTGCCAGCTCACCTCAGGGGGGAACGCAAGAGACCCAGTACTTC CASSPQGGTQETQYF
TRBJ1-2 . TRBV4-1 once TGCGCCAGCAGCCAAGATTCAGGGGACTATGGCTACACCTTC CASSQDSGDYGYTF
TRBJ2-7 . TRBV30 few TGTGCCTGGAGTGTAGCCAGGATCTCCGAGCAGTACTTC CAWSVARISEQYF
TRBJ2-5 . TRBV10-3 many TGTGCCATCAGTGAAGGGCTGCAAGAGACCCAGTACTTC CAISEGLQETQYF
TRBJ1-5 . TRBV6-1 few TGTGCCAGCTGCGTTCTCGGGCAGCCCCAGCATTTT CASCVLGQPQHF
TRBJ2-1 TRBD1 TRBV20-1 many TGCAGTGCTAGAGATCCAACAGGGGGCTTTAGTCACAATGAGCAGTTCTTC CSARDPTGGFSHNEQFF
TRBJ2-1 . TRBV12-3/TRBV12-4 . TGTGCCAGCAGTACCGAGGTTCGGGATGAGCAGTTCTTC CASSTEVRDEQFF
TRBJ2-3 . TRBV13 many TGTGCCAGCAGCTTAGGAGCTCTGGAGGGTCTACGCACAGATACGCAGTATTTT CASSLGALEGLRTDTQYF
TRBJ1-1 TRBD1 TRBV20-1 many TGCAGTGCTAGAGGCCGGGACAGAGGTCGAAGGACTGAAGCTTTCTTT CSARGRDRGRRTEAFF
TRBJ2-7 TRBD2 TRBV9 few TGTGCCAGCAGCGTCCTAGCGGGGGATTCCTACGAGCAGTACTTC CASSVLAGDSYEQYF
TRBJ2-1 . TRBV10-1 . TGCGCCAGCAGTACGGGACCCAACAATGAGCAGTTCTTC CASSTGPNNEQFF
TRBJ2-7 . TRBV7-6 . TGTGCCAGCAGCCCCCAGGGGGGGGGGGAAGCTCCTACGATGGAGCAGTACTTC CASSPQGGGEAPTMEQYF
TRBJ2-1 . TRBV6-2/TRBV6-3 . TGTGCCAGCAGTTACTCGAGTAGGGCCGAGCAGTTCTTC CASSYSSRAEQFF
TRBJ2-7 . TRBV5-1 few TGCGCCAGCAGCTTGGAACCTCCCCGGAGCACGGAACTTTACGAGCAGTACTTC CASSLEPPRSTELYEQYF
TRBJ2-1 TRBD2 TRBV19 few TGTGCCAGTAGTATCGAACTAGCGGGACTGCTTGAGCAGTTCTTC CASSIELAGLLEQFF
TRBJ2-7 TRBD1 TRBV5-1 many TGCGCCAGCAGCTTACCTGGACAGGGCTACGAGCAGTACTTC CASSLPGQGYEQYF
TRBJ2-1 . TRBV20-1 . TGCAGTGTAATGACTAATCGACTAGTTTATATGGTTGAGCAGTTCTTC CSVMTNRLVYMVEQFF
TRBJ1-5 . TRBV27 many TGTGCCAGCAGTGGGACTTCGGCAGGGATTCTTCAGCCCCAGCATTTT CASSGTSAGILQPQHF
TRBJ2-7 . TRBV3-1 . TGTGCCAGCAGCCAAGGGTCGGGCTTAGCGAACGAGCAGTACTTC CASSQGSGLANEQYF
TRBJ1-1 . TRBV30 many TGTGCCTGGAGTCCCCTGATACCTGAAGCTTTCTTT CAWSPLIPEAFF
TRBJ2-3 TRBD1 TRBV3-1 many TGTGCCAGCAGCCAAGACAAGGGGGCAGGCACAGATACGCAGTATTTT CASSQDKGAGTDTQYF
TRBJ2-5 . TRBV5-1 . TGCGCCAGCAGCAGAGTCTTGGCAGAGACCCAGTACTTC CASSRVLAETQYF
TRBJ2-5 . TRBV25-1 . TGTGCCAGCACAGGGGGGAGGGCTGGGGAGACCCAGTACTTC CASTGGRAGETQYF
TRBJ1-3 . TRBV18 many TGTGCCAGCTCACCCGGACTTATCTCTGGAAACACCATATATTTT CASSPGLISGNTIYF
TRBJ1-1 TRBD1 TRBV5-1 . TGCGCCAGCAGCCCGAGGACAGGGTGGACTGAAGCTTTCTTT CASSPRTGWTEAFF
TRBJ2-3 TRBD2 TRBV7-9 many TGTGCCAGCAGCCTACCTACTAGCGGGAGTCCCTTTAGCACAGATACGCAGTATTTT CASSLPTSGSPFSTDTQYF
TRBJ2-1 TRBD2 TRBV9 . TGTGCCAGCAGCGCGGGAGGGATTGAGCAGTTCTTC CASSAGGIEQFF
TRBJ2-1 . TRBV4-2 many TGTGCCAGCAGCCGATTCCCTTCTAGCACGACCTACAATGAGCAGTTCTTC CASSRFPSSTTYNEQFF
TRBJ2-7 TRBD2 TRBV29-1 few TGCAGCGTTGATGAACTAGCGGGAGTCTCTTACGAGCAGTACTTC CSVDELAGVSYEQYF
TRBJ2-1 TRBD2 TRBV2 many TGTGCCAGCAGTGGGGACTACAACAATGAGCAGTTCTTC CASSGDYNNEQFF
TRBJ1-6 . TRBV7-8 . TGTGCCAGCAGCTCGACCCCCAGGGTCTCCTATAATTCACCCCTCCACTTT CASSSTPRVSYNSPLHF
TRBJ2-4 TRBD1 TRBV12-3/TRBV12-4 few TGTGCCAGCAGGGGACAGGGCGTTGGGATTCAGTACTTC CASRGQGVGIQYF
TRBJ2-1 . TRBV29-1 many TGCAGCGTTGAAGATCTTGGGGGTTGGAACTCCTACAATGAGCAGTTCTTC CSVEDLGGWNSYNEQFF
TRBJ2-1 . TRBV6-1 few TGTGCCAGTTTAGGGGCCGGCTCCTACAATGAGCAGTTCTTC CASLGAGSYNEQFF
TRBJ2-7 TRBD2 TRBV5-1 many TGCGCCAGCAGCTTAGCGGGAGGTCGGCGAGACGAGCAGTACTTC CASSLAGGRRDEQYF
TRBJ2-1 . TRBV3-1 many TGTGCCAGCAGCCAAGTTAGGGTCTTAGGTGAGCAGTTCTTC CASSQVRVLGEQFF